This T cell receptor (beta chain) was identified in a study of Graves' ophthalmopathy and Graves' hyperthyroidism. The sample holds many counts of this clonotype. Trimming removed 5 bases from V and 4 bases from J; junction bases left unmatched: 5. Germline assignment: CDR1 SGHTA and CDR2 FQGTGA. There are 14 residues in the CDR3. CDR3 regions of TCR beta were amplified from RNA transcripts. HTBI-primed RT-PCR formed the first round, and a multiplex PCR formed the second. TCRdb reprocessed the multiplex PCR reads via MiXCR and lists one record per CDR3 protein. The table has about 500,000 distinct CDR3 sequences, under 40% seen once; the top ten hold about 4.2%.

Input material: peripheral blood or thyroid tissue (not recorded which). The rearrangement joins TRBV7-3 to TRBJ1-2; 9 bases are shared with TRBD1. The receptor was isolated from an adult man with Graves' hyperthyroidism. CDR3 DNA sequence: TGTGCCAGCAGCCCAGGGGGACAGGGCTATGGCTACACCTTC. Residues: CASSPGGQGYGYTF.